Listed here is a single T cell receptor beta chain. The sample is drawn from a study of control samples from healthy donors and cancer patients. Repertoires were generated with immunoSEQ multiplex PCR, while TCRdb's copy carries only in-frame clones and drops some. There are under 150,000 clones in the sample; 80% to 90% occur only once, and 1% to 1.4% lies in the top ten. The CDR3 runs to 15 residues. Trimming took 5 bases from V and 6 from J; bases not matched to a gene: 8. Germline V lookup: CDR1 SGHTA, CDR2 FQGTGA. The rearrangement links TRBV7-3 to TRBJ2-1, with 9 positions matching TRBD2. The source material was PBMCs. This TCR derives from a woman in her fifties or sixties with colorectal cancer. The CDR3 DNA sequence: TGTGCCAGCAGCCCCCCCGGGACTAGCACCAATGAGCAGTTCTTC. It specifies CASSPPGTSTNEQFF.